One T cell receptor (beta chain) is described in this entry. The target antigen is unknown. Germline is not matched at one junction end, which may reflect a read error. The data belong to a study of T cells after yellow fever vaccination. General study results and limits: The study re-detected most primary-vaccination clones after the booster (approximately 97% CD4, around 89% CD8).

Germline lookup yields CDR1 SEHNR and CDR2 FQNEAQ (reference sequence). The CDR3 contains 13 residues. TCRdb passed the 5' RACE reads through MiXCR, listing each CDR3 protein once. The data hold hundreds of thousands of distinct CDR3 sequences, with roughly a fifth observed a single time. The origin of this receptor is a man between 18 and 29 years old who received the YFV17D yellow fever vaccine. This specimen was PBMCs, taken 21 days after the first yellow fever vaccination. The chain recombines TRBV7-9 with TRBJ1-2, with 10 bases aligning to TRBD1. This CDR3 reads CASSLPGQGPSAF. The CDR3 DNA sequence: TGTGCCAGCAGCTTGCCGGGACAGGGGCCCTCCGCCTTC.